A selection of T cell receptor beta chains follows, all from one sample in a study of T cell responses to AZD1222 COVID-19 vaccine. The assay was immunoSEQ multiplex PCR, and TCRdb's table has in-frame clones only and misses some. Here the sample spans 150,000 or so clones, about 90% being singletons. The sequencing here drew on peripheral blood, taken on day 0 of AZD1222 vaccination. These receptors originate from an adult in good health. Each CDR3 is given with its conserved first and last residue. The order of the fields is clone size, D gene, V gene, J gene, CDR3 DNA, CDR3 protein. The D gene is left open where the match is weak. Clone size is not always given. Where it is, it says once, few, many or a class for expanded clones.

>NA|TRBD1|TRBV3-1/TRBV3-2|TRBJ1-2
TGTGCCAGCAGCCAAGGCCTTACCGGGACAGGGGATCACTATGGCTACACCTTC
CASSQGLTGTGDHYGYTF
>NA|TRBD1|TRBV4-3|TRBJ2-2
TGCGCCAGCAGCCAAATACAGGGGTTCGGGGAGCTGTTTTTT
CASSQIQGFGELFF
>NA|TRBD2|TRBV5-1|TRBJ2-7
TGCGCCAGCAGCTTGGGACTAGCGGACTCCTACGAGCAGTACTTC
CASSLGLADSYEQYF
>once|TRBD1|TRBV9|TRBJ2-5
TGTGCCAGCAGCGGGTTCGAGACAGGGGGCCAGACCCAGTACTTC
CASSGFETGGQTQYF
>NA|NA|TRBV10-1|TRBJ2-7
TGCGCCAGCAACGAACCCGGGGGAGAGCAGTACTTC
CASNEPGGEQYF
>NA|NA|TRBV29-1|TRBJ1-4
TGCAGCGTTGCAAGAGTCGCAACTAATGAAAAACTGTTTTTT
CSVARVATNEKLFF
>NA|NA|TRBV7-2|TRBJ1-2
TGTGCCAGCAGCTTAGCGGGCCAGGGGAGCGGCTACACCTTC
CASSLAGQGSGYTF
>NA|NA|TRBV6-5|TRBJ2-3
TGTGCCAGCATCCCCCCCTCGGTTCTGGCGCAGTATTTT
CASIPPSVLAQYF
>NA|NA|TRBV19|TRBJ1-5
TGTGCCAGCCTTGGACTGGTAGGGCAGCCCCAGCATTTT
CASLGLVGQPQHF
>NA|TRBD2|TRBV9|TRBJ2-7
TGTGCCAGCAGCGCACCCGGGGGGTACGAGCAGTACTTC
CASSAPGGYEQYF
>NA|NA|TRBV7-8|TRBJ1-5
TGTGCCAGCAGCTCCCCTTCTAGTAACAGGGTCAGCAGCAATCAGCCCCAGCATTTT
CASSSPSSNRVSSNQPQHF
>once|TRBD1|TRBV27|TRBJ1-1
TGTGCCAGCAGTTTCTCGGGACAGGGCTTTGGGAGGTGGGACACTGAAGCCTTCTTT
CASSFSGQGFGRWDTEAFF
>NA|NA|TRBV7-3|TRBJ2-2
TGTGCCAGCAGCCCGCTCCGGGGCGCCGCCTACGGGGAGCTGTTTTTT
CASSPLRGAAYGELFF
>few|NA|TRBV20-1|TRBJ2-3
TGCAGTGCTAGCGAAGGGGATACGCAGTATTTT
CSASEGDTQYF
>once|NA|TRBV6-6|TRBJ1-3
TGTGCCAGCAGTTACTCGATAACAGGAATGGGAAACACCATATATTTT
CASSYSITGMGNTIYF
>NA|NA|TRBV5-1|TRBJ2-6
TGCGCCAGCAGCCGCGCAATTAGGTCTGGGGCCAACGTCCTGACTTTC
CASSRAIRSGANVLTF
>NA|NA|TRBV6-5|TRBJ1-2
TGTGCCAGCAGTCCGAGGGCCGGGGACTATGGCTACACCTTC
CASSPRAGDYGYTF
>many|TRBD1|TRBV28|TRBJ2-2
TGTGCCAGCAGTTTAATTTCGATTGGGACAGCGAACACCGGGGAGCTGTTTTTT
CASSLISIGTANTGELFF
>NA|NA|TRBV9|TRBJ2-3
TGTGCCAGCAGCGTAGGGGGGGGGCGAAGCACAGATACGCAGTATTTT
CASSVGGGRSTDTQYF
>NA|NA|TRBV21-1|TRBJ2-1
NA
CASSPLTTRYVCCEQFF
>NA|TRBD1|TRBV7-8|TRBJ1-5
TGTGCCAGCAGCTTAGCGGGACAGGCGGGACAGCCCCAGCATTTT
CASSLAGQAGQPQHF
>NA|NA|TRBV5-1|TRBJ2-3
TGCGCCAGCAGCTTGGACAGTCGGAGGGCAGATACGCAGTATTTT
CASSLDSRRADTQYF
>NA|TRBD2|TRBV6-5|TRBJ2-5
TGTGCCAGCAGTTCGGGGGGTGGGACCCAAGAGACCCAGTACTTC
CASSSGGGTQETQYF
>NA|NA|TRBV5-6|TRBJ2-7
TGTGCCAGCAGCTTTCTAGCGCGCTCCTACGAGCAGTACTTC
CASSFLARSYEQYF
>NA|TRBD2|TRBV29-1|TRBJ2-1
TGCAGCGTTCAGGGTGGGCTAGCGGGGACCTTTTATGAGCAGTTCTTC
CSVQGGLAGTFYEQFF
>NA|NA|TRBV5-4|TRBJ2-3
TGTGCCAGCAGCCTCGGCAGCACAGATACGCAGTATTTT
CASSLGSTDTQYF
>NA|NA|TRBV19|TRBJ2-7
TGTGCCAGTAGTATGCCGAGGGCGGGCGAGCAGTACTTC
CASSMPRAGEQYF
>NA|TRBD2|TRBV5-1|TRBJ2-4
TGCGCCAGCAGCTGGGAGGGCCAAGCGGTAGCCAAAAACATTCAGTACTTC
CASSWEGQAVAKNIQYF
>NA|NA|TRBV7-2|TRBJ2-3
TGTGCCAGCAGCTTAAACTTAGGTTTCACAGATACGCAGTATTTT
CASSLNLGFTDTQYF
>NA|TRBD2|TRBV12-5|TRBJ2-7
TGTGCTAGTGGTACTAGCGGGAGCACGTCCTACGAGCAGTACTTC
CASGTSGSTSYEQYF
>NA|NA|TRBV7-2|TRBJ1-2
TGTGCCAGCAGCTTTGATGGACGATATGGCTACACCTTC
CASSFDGRYGYTF
>NA|NA|TRBV12-5|TRBJ2-5
TGTGCTAGTGGTTTTACTCAATTGTACCAAGAGACCCAGTACTTC
CASGFTQLYQETQYF
>NA|NA|TRBV6-5|TRBJ1-2
TGTGCCAGCAGGGGAGAGGGACCGGGAGGCTATGGCTACACCTTC
CASRGEGPGGYGYTF
>NA|NA|TRBV7-2|TRBJ1-5
TGTGCCAGCAGCTTATGGGGGAATCAGCCCCAGCATTTT
CASSLWGNQPQHF
>NA|NA|TRBV9|TRBJ1-1
TGTGCCAGCAGCACCGTGGGCGGTCTAATGAACACTGAAGCTTTCTTT
CASSTVGGLMNTEAFF
>NA|NA|TRBV3-1/TRBV3-2|TRBJ1-1
TGTGCCAGCAGCCCTCAACAGGTGTACACTGAAGCTTTCTTT
CASSPQQVYTEAFF
>NA|NA|TRBV3-1/TRBV3-2|TRBJ2-1
TGTGCCAGCAGCCAACTTACTGGGGAACGAAAGCAGTTCTTC
CASSQLTGERKQFF
>NA|TRBD2|TRBV14|TRBJ2-7
TGTGCCAGCAGCTTAGCGGGAGGTAACGAGCAGTACTTC
CASSLAGGNEQYF
>NA|NA|TRBV3-1/TRBV3-2|TRBJ2-7
TGTGCCAGCAGCCAAGATTTGACTAGTAAATACGAGCAGTACTTC
CASSQDLTSKYEQYF
>NA|NA|TRBV14|TRBJ2-7
TGTGCCAGCAGCCACAGGGGACCCTCCTACGAGCAGTACTTC
CASSHRGPSYEQYF
>NA|NA|TRBV6-5|TRBJ1-1
TGTGCCAGCAGTTTCGAGATTTGGTACACTGAAGCTTTCTTT
CASSFEIWYTEAFF
>NA|TRBD1|TRBV2|TRBJ2-3
TGTGCCAGCAGGGCTAACAGGGGGCGACGCACAGATACGCAGTATTTT
CASRANRGRRTDTQYF
>NA|NA|TRBV6-1|TRBJ1-1
TGTGCCAGCAGTGAGTACAACTCAAACACTGAAGCTTTCTTT
CASSEYNSNTEAFF
>NA|TRBD1|TRBV5-1|TRBJ1-5
TGCGCCAGCAGCTTGTATACAGGGGGCAATCAGCCCCAGCATTTT
CASSLYTGGNQPQHF
>NA|TRBD2|TRBV10-3|TRBJ2-1
TGTGCCATCAGAGGGACTAGCGGGAGTGGGGAGCAGTTCTTC
CAIRGTSGSGEQFF
>NA|NA|TRBV20-1|TRBJ1-1
TGCAGTGCTAGTCGGTGGACTGAAGCTTTCTTT
CSASRWTEAFF
>NA|NA|TRBV28|TRBJ2-7
TGTGCCAGCAGTATAGGGGCAACTACCTACGAGCAGTACTTC
CASSIGATTYEQYF
>NA|TRBD1|TRBV6-6|TRBJ1-2
TGTGCCAGCAGTCCCGGGACAGGCGGGGGCTACACCTTC
CASSPGTGGGYTF
>NA|NA|TRBV12-3/TRBV12-4|TRBJ2-1
TGTGCCACCCAGGACAACGGCTACAATGAGCAGTTCTTC
CATQDNGYNEQFF
>NA|NA|TRBV24-1|TRBJ2-6
TGTGCCACCCCCGGACAGACTGGGGCCAACGTCCTGACTTTC
CATPGQTGANVLTF